This T cell receptor (beta chain) stems from a study of cytomegalovirus exposure and HLA in healthy donors (dated by TCRdb to the late 2010s). A note on the overall study: In an earlier analysis of under 600 of the donors, about 270 Gb of sequence data and some 120 million unique TCR beta sequences from about 190 million T cells were reported. In a later analysis, previously published TCR beta repertoires from about 640 donors were re-analyzed and high-resolution HLA genotyping was added so that TCR occurrence patterns could be studied. Of the approximately 400 genotyped donors, over 70% fell in the genetic ancestry cluster associated with self-reported Caucasian donors. An early release covering over 500 HLA-typed donors comprised approximately 300 gigabases of sequencing data and tens of millions of unique TCR sequences. In an earlier analysis of roughly 600 of the donors, high-throughput TCR beta sequencing was used to judge whether each TCR beta V gene segment behaved as functional or pseudogenic. The study used immunosequencing to profile the T cell repertoires of 666 subjects and linked those repertoires to cytomegalovirus serostatus. About five DR-DQ haplotypes were treated as single units for association and clustering because of strong linkage in the cohort. Among some 400 genotyped donors of the cohort, an average of roughly 230,000 unique TCR beta nucleotide sequences was sequenced per donor, of which about 19% were non-productive. The study aimed to test whether cataloging public T cell receptors could reveal signatures of past pathogen exposure. The number of donors typed differed by locus, with 629-630 for A, B, C, DRB1 and DQB1, roughly 550 for DQA1, some 570 for DPA1, and approximately 470 for DPB1. A later genetic analysis used genome-wide SNP genotypes for about 60% of the roughly 670 donors, treating that subset as a discovery cohort. Donor age, sex, ethnicity and CMV serostatus were compiled together with the repertoire data. Both class I and class II loci were covered by HLA typing, at four-digit resolution. High-throughput TCR immunosequencing, statistical association of individual TCRs with disease status, and machine learning were combined to predict cytomegalovirus infection status. Along with the roughly 670-subject first cohort, a separate validation cohort of over 90 different subjects was used. All discovery cohort repertoires had been generated using a single sequencing platform. Rather than using new phenotypic data, the later analysis identified candidate immune exposures from TCR beta sequences and from how often those sequences occurred across donors.

The cohort comprised some 730 healthy bone marrow donors. At the time of sampling, all cohort members were nominally healthy, though unrecorded immune exposures were likely present. The donor was CMV seropositive and belonged to the group of 250 to 350 seropositive cohort members. Each donor provided a peripheral blood sample, and peripheral blood mononuclear cells were used for TCR beta sequencing. The Qiagen DNeasy Blood Extraction Kit was used to extract genomic DNA from the blood cell samples. The library relied on the immunoSEQ multiplex PCR assay. The multiplex PCR relied on a mix of 60 forward primers for TCR Vbeta segments and 13 reverse primers for TCR Jbeta segments. A multiplex PCR assay on genomic DNA amplified the CDR3 region of rearranged TCR beta genes. The amplified TCR beta libraries were sequenced on the Illumina HiSeq System as 87-base-pair reads. Under the source paper's analysis protocol: Across the 500 to 850 repertoires, a later analysis counted tens of millions of unique TCR beta chains, roughly 11 million of which were shared by at least two donors. Raw reads were error-corrected and collapsed into unique sequences by a nearest-neighbor algorithm in which closely related sequences were merged to remove PCR and sequencing errors. Alignment of CDR3 sequences to IMGT reference sequences was used to assign V, D and J gene segments. Each retained sequence needed at least a six-nucleotide match to both a V gene segment and a J gene segment. A rearrangement counted as productive if the CDR3 had no stop codons and remained in frame with V and J, and every other rearrangement counted as non-productive. Following IMGT convention, CDR3 was defined as the stretch from the second conserved V-encoded cysteine to the conserved J-encoded phenylalanine. Sequences without an unambiguous match to a single V gene segment were excluded from the earlier analysis of a few hundred of the donors. An earlier analysis of some 610 of the donors called V segments functional above 56.7% productive rearrangements and segregating when the between-donor standard deviation exceeded 5%. A statistical classification framework was developed to diagnose cytomegalovirus status using the catalog of TCR beta chain sequences. V and J gene assignment, in a later analysis, came from comparing TCR nucleotide sequences with IMGT/GENE-DB human TR gene sequences. Using the TCRdist pipeline, a later analysis assigned CDR3 sequences along with most-parsimonious VDJ recombination scenarios. In a later analysis, each TCR beta chain was defined by its CDR3 amino acid sequence together with its V-gene family, and reads without a unique V-gene family were excluded. In a later analysis, nearly 600 highly shared, low-generation-probability nucleotide sequences were removed to address suspected cross-contamination and a sequencing artifact. In a later analysis, a clonal expansion index was calculated for each public chain from normalized within-repertoire ranks of inferred template counts. A later analysis computed generation probabilities with a VDJ recombination model fitted to out-of-frame rearrangements, and checked the results against IGoR. Hypergeometric tests were used in a later analysis to score TCR-TCR, TCR-HLA and TCR-CMV co-occurrence, with a repertoire-size bias correction applied to the TCR pairs. To estimate false discovery rates, a later analysis permuted the HLA or CMV assignments 20 times. In a later analysis, co-occurring TCRs were grouped using DBSCAN, with TCRdist sequence similarity added in when clustering inside HLA-allele-positive subsets. For co-occurrence clustering, repertoires with fewer than 30,000 or more than 120,000 public chains were excluded, along with about five repertoires with anomalous nucleotide sharing. Held by TCRdb, this immuneACCESS table contains in-frame sequences only and omits some clones. Under half of the omission traces to an unresolved V gene where checked; the cause of the rest is unknown. V and J calls and clone size are as listed in that table; D and trimming were resolved from the DNA. This sample comprises 150,000 to 250,000 clones, about four fifths of them detected only once. More than 1.5% of the sample is in the top ten clones.

The CDR3 starts with the cysteine, ends with the phenylalanine, and has 14 residues. Just CDR3 DNA is preserved here, 42 bases in frame from base 1. The V end loses 7 bases and the J end loses 4 bases, and a stretch of 13 bases separates them. CDR1 and CDR2 are read off the germline V gene (reference sequence) as LNHDA and SQIVND. About this clone itself: The target of this receptor is not known. The record has no base qualities; no much larger clone is one base away.

Paper-wide results and their limitations: Some IMGT-functional V segments, including TRBV6-2 and TRBV6-3, could not be told apart with the 87-base-pair reads, so those segments were excluded. Roughly uniform sequencing depth across donors was assumed in presence/absence analyses, although this assumption may not hold. While some public TCRs were present in many individuals, most TCR sequences turned up only very rarely across donors. Because counts were too low, about 18 rarely observed V segments, including chromosome 9 orphons, were excluded from the earlier analysis of 500 to 700 of the donors. A cluster of highly shared sequence variants was judged likely to be a technical artifact of the sequencing pipeline. HLA typing was unavailable for some donors at each locus, so association tests used only the typed subset. A later analysis found that HLA-associated TCR beta chains were more clonally expanded and had lower generation probabilities than equally common non-associated chains. When HLA alleles, especially DR and DQ, strongly co-occurred, TCR associations were difficult to assign to individual alleles. A later analysis associated about 18,000 TCR beta sequences with specific HLA alleles at a false discovery rate of 0.05. In a later analysis, most CMV-associated TCR beta chains were found to appear HLA-restricted, with HLA associations seemingly driven largely by CMV exposure. In a later analysis, several top co-occurrence clusters were reported to appear linked to parvovirus B19, influenza, CMV and Epstein-Barr virus. A later analysis found that TCR association rates varied across HLA loci, with DRB1 alleles showing the most associated TCRs and HLA-C alleles the fewest. In vitro tests confirmed that a few of the cytomegalovirus-associated TCR beta chains recognize cytomegalovirus antigens. Linkage disequilibrium might explain the correlated functional status among segregating V segments, but an unknown experimental factor could not be ruled out. A further reported finding was that TCR beta sequences accurately predicted the HLA-A and HLA-B alleles for most subjects in the first cohort. V-gene and J-gene trimming of TCR beta chains was associated with a missense DCLRE1C variant in a later genetic analysis, and the association was replicated in an independent cohort. A total of roughly 160 TCR beta chains were listed by the study as associated with cytomegalovirus. Compared with the approximately 600-donor mean, donors in an Asian-associated ancestry cluster had fewer N-insertions in productive TCRs, according to a later genetic analysis. Only TCR beta chains were sequenced in this cohort, and the absence of alpha or paired-chain data limited detectable features. In an earlier analysis of some 550 of the donors, most TCR beta V segments were observed in productive rearrangements about 87% or about 30% of the time, broadly matching IMGT annotations. In both the original and validation cohorts, the classifier was reported to diagnose cytomegalovirus status with high specificity and sensitivity. It was suggested by the authors that the approach could potentially be generalized to other disease states and immunological phenotypes. Immune exposure information for the cohort was limited to CMV serostatus.

The sequenced sample was PBMCs. The chain links TRBV19 with TRBJ2-2, with TRBD1 perhaps the D gene, on 6 matching bases. This clonotype was obtained from a girl aged 10 to 17 in good health and CMV-seropositive. This receptor carries the CDR3 CASNQGWGTGELFF. The DNA is as follows: TGTGCCAGTAACCAGGGGTGGGGCACCGGGGAGCTGTTTTTT.